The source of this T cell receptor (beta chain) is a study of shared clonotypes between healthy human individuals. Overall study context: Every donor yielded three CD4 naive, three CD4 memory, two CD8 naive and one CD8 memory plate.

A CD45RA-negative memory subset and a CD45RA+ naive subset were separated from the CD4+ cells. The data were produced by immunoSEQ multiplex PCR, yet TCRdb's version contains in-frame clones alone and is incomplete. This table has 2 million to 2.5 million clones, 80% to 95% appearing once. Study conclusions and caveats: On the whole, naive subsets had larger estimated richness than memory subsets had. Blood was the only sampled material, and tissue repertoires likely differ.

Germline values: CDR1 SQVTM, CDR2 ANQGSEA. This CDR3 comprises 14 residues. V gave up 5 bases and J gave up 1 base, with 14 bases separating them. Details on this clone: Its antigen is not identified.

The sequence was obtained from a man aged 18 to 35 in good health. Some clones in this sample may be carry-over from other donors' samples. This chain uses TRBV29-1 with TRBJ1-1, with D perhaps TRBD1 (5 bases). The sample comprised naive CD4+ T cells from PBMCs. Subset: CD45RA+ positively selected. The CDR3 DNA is TGCAGCGTTCTTGGGACCTTGGCGAACACTGAAGCTTTCTTT. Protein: CSVLGTLANTEAFF.